Below are 14 T cell receptor beta chains sequenced from a single sample in a study of glioma-infiltrating T cells after dendritic cell vaccination. The protocol was immunoSEQ multiplex PCR, while the TCRdb copy is restricted to in-frame clones and leaves out a portion. This table holds about 100,000 clones, around 80% found once. Noted time point: after dendritic cell vaccination, including at tumor progression/relapse. The specimen comprised blood, sampled after dendritic cell vaccination. The receptors here all came from a human donor with glioblastoma.

The V call is TRBV5-1, the J call TRBJ2-2; a weak D match, TRBD2 (6 bases). Germline CDR1 SGHRS, CDR2 YFSETQ. The CDR3 is 15 residues long. Trimming pared 4 bases from V and 8 bases from J, leaving 18 bases between. The CDR3 loop reads CASSPAGTPSGELFF. The CDR3 DNA sequence: TGCGCCAGCAGCCCCGCCGGGACTCCCTCAGGGGAGCTGTTTTTT.

In its sample, this clone was seen once. This rearrangement joins TRBV2 to TRBJ1-6, with 9 bases lining up with TRBD1. The V gene's germline CDR1 is SNHLY and CDR2 FYNNEI. Unmatched junction bases numbered 8, after V lost 3 bases and J lost 5 bases. The CDR3 runs 17 residues. CDR3 sequence reads: CASSDLAQGANNSPLHF. CDR3 coding DNA: TGTGCCAGCAGTGATTTAGCACAGGGGGCCAATAATTCACCCCTCCACTTT.

This rearrangement joins TRBV18 to TRBJ2-2; TRBD1 is a possible D gene (6 bases). With 6 bases removed from V and 3 bases from J, the gap between germline ends came to 11 bases. The CDR3 has 14 amino acids. CDR1 KGHSH and CDR2 LQKENI come from the germline V gene. The chain's CDR3 is CASSYRADTGELFF. The DNA for the CDR3 is TGTGCCAGCTCGTACAGGGCAGACACCGGGGAGCTGTTTTTT.

The chain combines TRBV10-2 with TRBJ2-5; D is perhaps TRBD1 (5 bases). The CDR3 extends over 12 amino acids. V gave up 4 bases and J gave up 4 bases, with 7 bases separating them. The germline V gene has CDR1 WSHSY and CDR2 SAAADI. The CDR3 nucleotides read TGCGCCAGCAGTGTAGGGGTAGAGACCCAGTACTTC. This sequence encodes CASSVGVETQYF.

The V call is TRBV7-2, the J call TRBJ2-3; no firm D call. There are 13 residues in the CDR3. CDR1 is SGHTA and CDR2 is FQGNSA in the germline V gene. The V end was cut by 0 bases, the J end by 3 bases, with 4 bases between. CDR3: CASSLARTDTQYF. The CDR3 bases are TGTGCCAGCAGCTTAGCCAGGACAGATACGCAGTATTTT.

The gene calls are TRBV6-5 and TRBJ2-5, with D possibly being TRBD2 (7 bases). Trimming stripped 5 bases from V and 5 bases from J, with 15 bases between. The CDR3 spans 14 residues. Per the germline V gene, CDR1 is MNHEY and CDR2 is SVGAGI. CDR3 coding DNA: TGTGCCAGCAGTACGACAGGACTAGGGGAGACCCAGTACTTC. Encoded protein: CASSTTGLGETQYF.

This clone showed up just a few times. The V gene is TRBV10-1, the J gene TRBJ2-3, with D perhaps TRBD2 (6 bases). Trimming took 1 base from V and 3 from J, leaving 11 bases between them. Germline-derived CDR1 and CDR2 are WNHNN and SYGVQD (reference sequence). The CDR3 is 15 residues long. CDR3 DNA sequence: TGCGCCAGCAGTGAGTTCGGGGGTAGGACAGATACGCAGTATTTT. Translation gives CASSEFGGRTDTQYF.

The chain employs TRBV7-2 and TRBJ1-2; tentatively, D is TRBD1 (6 bases). Trimming shortened V by 6 bases and J by 6 bases, and 14 bases separated the two germline ends. CDR1 and CDR2 (germline): SGHTA, FQGNSA. The CDR3 contains 13 residues. The CDR3 DNA is TGTGCCAGCAGAGGTCAGGGGCGGGATGGCTACACCTTC. Residues: CASRGQGRDGYTF.

The chain uses TRBV10-1 and TRBJ2-2; 7 positions match TRBD1. The germline gives CDR1 WNHNN, CDR2 SYGVQD (reference sequence). V was clipped by 2 bases and J by 3 bases; unmatched bases: 3. The CDR3 runs 15 residues. CDR3 sequence (DNA): TGCGCCAGCAGTGAGGAGGGGGCGGACACCGGGGAGCTGTTTTTT. Translated: CASSEEGADTGELFF.

This chain connects TRBV5-1 to TRBJ1-2; D gene ambiguous. V shed 0 bases and J shed 4 bases, with 10 bases lying between them. CDR3 length equals 14 residues. In germline, CDR1 is SGHRS, CDR2 YFSETQ. The CDR3 region is CASSLETGVYGYTF. CDR3 nucleotides: TGCGCCAGCAGCTTGGAGACCGGGGTCTATGGCTACACCTTC.

The V gene is TRBV18, the J gene TRBJ2-7; D call uncertain. Germline CDR1 and CDR2: KGHSH and LQKENI. The CDR3 loop spans 12 amino acids. The V end was cut by 1 base, the J end by 5 bases, with 6 bases between. CDR3 in DNA: TGTGCCAGCTCACCACTCCGGGACGAGCAGTACTTC. Translated, it gives CASSPLRDEQYF.

This clone showed up just once. This sequence joins TRBV5-1 and TRBJ2-1; 13 positions match TRBD2. This CDR3 has 15 residues. Trimming cost V 4 bases and J 5 bases; bases outside gene matches: 3. Looked up from germline, CDR1 is SGHRS and CDR2 is YFSETQ. The CDR3 sequence is CASSQLAGGDNEQFF. Written as DNA, the CDR3 is TGCGCCAGCAGCCAACTAGCGGGAGGGGACAATGAGCAGTTCTTC.

The chain is built from TRBV21-1 and TRBJ2-7; whether TRBD1, the table's D call, matches the DNA was not checked. TRBV21-1 is deemed a pseudogene. CDR3 size: 13 residues. The CDR3 DNA sequence: TGTGCCAGCAGTGTTAGGGGGTCGTACGAGCAGTACTTC. Encoded protein: CASSVRGSYEQYF.

V and J are TRBV6-6 and TRBJ2-5; 8 nucleotides agree with TRBD1. The V and J ends lost 10 bases and 4 bases, in that order; junction bases with no gene match: 11. CDR1 and CDR2 (germline): MNHNY, SVGAGI (reference sequence). The CDR3 is 14 amino acids. The CDR3 protein is CATAQGVVGETQYF. As DNA, the CDR3 is TGTGCCACTGCACAGGGGGTGGTGGGAGAGACCCAGTACTTC.